This T cell receptor beta chain was captured by sequencing in a study of blood T cells in healthy people across ages. Study-level background: For every two T cells, template switching captured about one barcoded beta molecule.

The V end lost 0 bases, the J end lost 5 bases, and 8 bases lay between the germline ends. The CDR3 is made up of 14 amino acids. Germline lookup yields CDR1 SGHVS and CDR2 FQNEAQ. For the second PCR, which ran for 7 to 11 cycles, a sample-barcoded 5' primer and a J-beta primer mix were used. TCRdb itself ran the 5' RACE reads through MiXCR, one entry per CDR3 protein. The repertoire consists of about 640,000 distinct CDR3 sequences, with roughly 31% occurring once and the leading ten covering 15% to 17%. Whole-study results and caveats: Donors of long life had a larger count of naive CD4+ cells and greater diversity than aged donors.

As for this clonotype: Antigen specificity is unknown.

Donors each provided about 9.5 milliliters of peripheral blood. The sequenced sample consisted of blood. The chain is built from TRBV7-8 and TRBJ1-5; D is uncertain. The origin of this receptor is a woman older than 75 in good health. In DNA form, the CDR3 reads TGTGCCAGCAGCTTAGCCGAAACCTATCAGCCCCAGCATTTT. Translated, it gives CASSLAETYQPQHF.